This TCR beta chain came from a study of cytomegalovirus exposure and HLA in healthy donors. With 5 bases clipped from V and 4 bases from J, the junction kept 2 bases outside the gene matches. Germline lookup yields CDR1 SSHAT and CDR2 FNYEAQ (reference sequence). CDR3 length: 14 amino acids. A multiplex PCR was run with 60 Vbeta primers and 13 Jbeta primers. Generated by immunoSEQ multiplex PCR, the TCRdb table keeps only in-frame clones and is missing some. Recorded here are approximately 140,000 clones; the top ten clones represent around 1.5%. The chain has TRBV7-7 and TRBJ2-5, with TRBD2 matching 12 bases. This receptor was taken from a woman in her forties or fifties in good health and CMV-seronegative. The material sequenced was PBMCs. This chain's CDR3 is CASSPSGRVETQYF. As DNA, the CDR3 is TGTGCCAGCAGCCCTAGCGGGAGGGTAGAGACCCAGTACTTC. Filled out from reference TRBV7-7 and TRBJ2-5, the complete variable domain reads GAGVSQSPRYKVTKRGQDVTLRCDPISSHATLYWYQQALGQGPEFLTYFNYEAQPDKSGLPSDRFSAERPEGSISTLTIQRTEQRDSAMYRCASSPSGRVETQYFGPGTRLLVL.